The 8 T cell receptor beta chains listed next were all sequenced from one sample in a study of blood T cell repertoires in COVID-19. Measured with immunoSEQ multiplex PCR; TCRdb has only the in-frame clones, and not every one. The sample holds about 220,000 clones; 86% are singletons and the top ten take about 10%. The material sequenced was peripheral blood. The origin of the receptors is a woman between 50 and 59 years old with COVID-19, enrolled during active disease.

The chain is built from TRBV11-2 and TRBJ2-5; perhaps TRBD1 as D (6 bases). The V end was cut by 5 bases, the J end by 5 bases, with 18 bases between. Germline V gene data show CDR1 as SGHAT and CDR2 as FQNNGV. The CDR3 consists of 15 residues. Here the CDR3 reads CASSRTRGRGETQYF. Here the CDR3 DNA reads TGTGCCAGCAGCCGGACCAGGGGAAGGGGGGAGACCCAGTACTTC.

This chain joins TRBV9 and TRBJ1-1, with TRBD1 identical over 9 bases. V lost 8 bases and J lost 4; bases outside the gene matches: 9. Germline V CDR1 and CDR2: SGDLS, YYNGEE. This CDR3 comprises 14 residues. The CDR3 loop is CASSARQGGTEAFF. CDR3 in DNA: TGTGCCAGTTCAGCCAGACAGGGGGGCACTGAAGCTTTCTTT.

The CDR3 DNA reads as TGTGCCACCAGTCAGGGGTTCAATCAGCCCCAGCATTTT. Translating it yields CATSQGFNQPQHF. This chain connects TRBV24-1 to TRBJ1-5; TRBD1 is a possible D gene (6 bases). This CDR3 is 13 amino acids long. The germline V gene has CDR1 KGHDR and CDR2 SFDVKD. V was cut by 6 bases and J by 3 bases, with 8 bases left in between.

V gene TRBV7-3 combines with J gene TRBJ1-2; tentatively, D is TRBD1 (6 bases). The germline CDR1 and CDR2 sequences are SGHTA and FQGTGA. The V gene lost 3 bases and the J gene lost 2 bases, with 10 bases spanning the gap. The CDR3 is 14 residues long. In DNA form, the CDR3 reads TGTGCCAGCAGCTTGCCGGGACACAACTATGGCTACACCTTC. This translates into CASSLPGHNYGYTF.

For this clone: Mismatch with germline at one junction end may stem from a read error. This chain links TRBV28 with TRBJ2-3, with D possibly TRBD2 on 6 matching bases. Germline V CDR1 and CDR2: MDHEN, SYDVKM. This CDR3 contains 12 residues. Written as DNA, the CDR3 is TGTGCCAGCAGAGAGGGGAGGCAAAGGTTGGAATTT. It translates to CASREGRQRLEF.

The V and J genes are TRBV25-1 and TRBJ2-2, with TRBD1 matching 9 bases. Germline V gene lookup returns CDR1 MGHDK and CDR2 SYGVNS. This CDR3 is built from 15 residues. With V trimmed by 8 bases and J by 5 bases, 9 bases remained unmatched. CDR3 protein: CASWRGQGTTGELFF. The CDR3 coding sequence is TGTGCCAGCTGGAGGGGACAGGGTACAACCGGGGAGCTGTTTTTT.

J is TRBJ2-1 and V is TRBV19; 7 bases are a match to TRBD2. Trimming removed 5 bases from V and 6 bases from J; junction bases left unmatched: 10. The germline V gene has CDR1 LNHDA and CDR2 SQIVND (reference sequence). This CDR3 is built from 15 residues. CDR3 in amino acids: CASSVSAGTSNEQFF. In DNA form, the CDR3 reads TGTGCCAGTAGTGTATCAGCGGGGACGAGCAATGAGCAGTTCTTC.

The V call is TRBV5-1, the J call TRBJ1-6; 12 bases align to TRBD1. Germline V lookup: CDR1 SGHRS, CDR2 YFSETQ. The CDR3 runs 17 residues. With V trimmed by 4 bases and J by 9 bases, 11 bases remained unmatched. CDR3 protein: CASSETPGQGASSPLHF. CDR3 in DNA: TGCGCCAGCAGCGAGACACCGGGACAGGGGGCAAGTTCACCCCTCCACTTT.